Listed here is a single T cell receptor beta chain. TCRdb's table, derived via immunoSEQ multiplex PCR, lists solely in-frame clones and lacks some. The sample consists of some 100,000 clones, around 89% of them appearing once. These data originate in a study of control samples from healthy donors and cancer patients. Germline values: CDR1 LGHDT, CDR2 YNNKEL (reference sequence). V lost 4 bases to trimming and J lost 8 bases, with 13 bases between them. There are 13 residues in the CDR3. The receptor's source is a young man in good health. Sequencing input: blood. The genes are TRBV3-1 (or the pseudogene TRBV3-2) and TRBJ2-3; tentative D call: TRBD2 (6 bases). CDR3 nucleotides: TGTGCCAGCAGCCCCTCCCAGGGAGGTACGCAGTATTTT. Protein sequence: CASSPSQGGTQYF.